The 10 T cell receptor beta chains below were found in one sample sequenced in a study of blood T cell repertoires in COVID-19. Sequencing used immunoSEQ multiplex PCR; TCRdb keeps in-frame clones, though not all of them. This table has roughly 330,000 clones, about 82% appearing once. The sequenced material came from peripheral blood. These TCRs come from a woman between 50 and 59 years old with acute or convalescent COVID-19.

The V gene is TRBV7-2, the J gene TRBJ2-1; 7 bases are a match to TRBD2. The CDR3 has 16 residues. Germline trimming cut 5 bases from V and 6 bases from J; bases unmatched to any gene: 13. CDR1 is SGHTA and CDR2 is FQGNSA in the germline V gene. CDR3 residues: CASSLVGAGVPNEQFF. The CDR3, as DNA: TGTGCCAGCAGCCTTGTTGGGGCGGGAGTCCCCAATGAGCAGTTCTTC.

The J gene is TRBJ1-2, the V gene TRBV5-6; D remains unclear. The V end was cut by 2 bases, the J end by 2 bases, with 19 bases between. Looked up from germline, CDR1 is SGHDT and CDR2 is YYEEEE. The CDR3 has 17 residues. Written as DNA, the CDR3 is TGTGCCAGCAGCTTCAGAGGCGCTTCCTCAAGGAACTATGGCTACACCTTC. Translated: CASSFRGASSRNYGYTF.

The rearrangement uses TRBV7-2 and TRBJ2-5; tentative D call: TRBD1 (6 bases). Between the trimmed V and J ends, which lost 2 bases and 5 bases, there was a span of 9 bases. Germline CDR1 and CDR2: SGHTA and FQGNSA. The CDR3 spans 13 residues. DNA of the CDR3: TGTGCCAGCAGCTTAAGGGGGATGGAGACCCAGTACTTC. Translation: CASSLRGMETQYF. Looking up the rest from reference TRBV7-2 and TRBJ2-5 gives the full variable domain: GAGVSQSPSNKVTEKGKDVELRCDPISGHTALYWYRQSLGQGLEFLIYFQGNSAPDKSGLPSDRFSAERTGGSVSTLTIQRTQQEDSAVYLCASSLRGMETQYFGPGTRLLVL.

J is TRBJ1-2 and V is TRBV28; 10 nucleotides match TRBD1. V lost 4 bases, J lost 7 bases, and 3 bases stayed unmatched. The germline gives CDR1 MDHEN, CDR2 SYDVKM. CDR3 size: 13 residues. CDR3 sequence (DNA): TGTGCCAGCAGTTCTTGGACAGGGGGTGGCTACACCTTC. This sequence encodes CASSSWTGGGYTF.

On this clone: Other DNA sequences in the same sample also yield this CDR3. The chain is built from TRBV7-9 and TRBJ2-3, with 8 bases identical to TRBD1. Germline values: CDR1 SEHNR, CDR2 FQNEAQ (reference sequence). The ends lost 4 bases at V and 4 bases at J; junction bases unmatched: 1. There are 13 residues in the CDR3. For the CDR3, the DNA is TGTGCCAGCAGCTCCAGGGGGCCAGATACGCAGTATTTT. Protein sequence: CASSSRGPDTQYF.

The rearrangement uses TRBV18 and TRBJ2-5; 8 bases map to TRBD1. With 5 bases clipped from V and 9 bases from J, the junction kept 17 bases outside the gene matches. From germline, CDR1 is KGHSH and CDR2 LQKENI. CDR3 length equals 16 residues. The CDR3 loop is CASSSSLGQGLGAQYF. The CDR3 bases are TGTGCCAGCTCATCCTCATTAGGACAGGGCCTGGGGGCCCAGTACTTC.

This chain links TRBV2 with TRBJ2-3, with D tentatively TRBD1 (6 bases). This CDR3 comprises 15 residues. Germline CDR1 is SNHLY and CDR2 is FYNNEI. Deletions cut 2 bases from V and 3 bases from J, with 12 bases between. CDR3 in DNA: TGTGCCAGCAGTGAACAGGGGCTAGGGACAGATACGCAGTATTTT. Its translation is CASSEQGLGTDTQYF.

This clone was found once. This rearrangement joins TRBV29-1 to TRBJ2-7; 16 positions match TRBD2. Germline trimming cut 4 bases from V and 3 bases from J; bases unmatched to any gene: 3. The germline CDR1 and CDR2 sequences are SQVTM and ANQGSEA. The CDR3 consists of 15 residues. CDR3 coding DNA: TGCAGCGTTGCCGGGACTAGCGGGAGGGTCTACGAGCAGTACTTC. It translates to CSVAGTSGRVYEQYF.

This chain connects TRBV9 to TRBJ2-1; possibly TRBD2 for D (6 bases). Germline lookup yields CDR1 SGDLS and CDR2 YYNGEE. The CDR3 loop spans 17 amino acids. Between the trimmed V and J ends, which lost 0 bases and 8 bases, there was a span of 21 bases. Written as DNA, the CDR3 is TGTGCCAGCAGCGTAGAAATTCCCGGACTAAGTTCGCATGAGCAGTTCTTC. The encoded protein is CASSVEIPGLSSHEQFF.

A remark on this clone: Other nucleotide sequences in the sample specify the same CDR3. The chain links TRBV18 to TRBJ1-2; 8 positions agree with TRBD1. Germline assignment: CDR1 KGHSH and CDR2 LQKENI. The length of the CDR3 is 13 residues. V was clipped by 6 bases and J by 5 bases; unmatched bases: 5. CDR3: CASSPDRVYGYTF. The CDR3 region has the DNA TGTGCCAGCTCTCCGGACAGGGTGTATGGCTACACCTTC.